Presented here are 2 T cell receptor beta chains from one specimen sequenced in a study of T cells in Graves' hyperthyroidism and ophthalmopathy. RNA transcripts were the template for amplifying TCR beta CDR3 regions. When the TCR CDR3 underwent first-round RT-PCR, the HTBI primer set was used. TCRdb re-called the multiplex PCR reads through MiXCR, storing one row per CDR3 protein. Altogether some 370,000 distinct CDR3 sequences are present, more than 12% being singletons, with the ten largest covering around 30%. The sample was blood. Every receptor here comes from a man aged 45-65 years with Graves' ophthalmopathy.

This clonotype was counted ten times or more. The chain is built from TRBV9 and TRBJ2-5; D might be TRBD2 (5 bases). Germline-derived CDR1 and CDR2 are SGDLS and YYNGEE. The CDR3 length is 16 residues. Trimming took 3 bases from V and 1 from J, leaving 16 bases between them. In DNA, the CDR3 is TGTGCCAGCAGCGAAGCCCCTACCCGGGGCCAAGAGACCCAGTACTTC. Protein: CASSEAPTRGQETQYF.

The chain combines TRBV6-1 with TRBJ1-2; D gene unclear. Germline CDR1 is MNHNS and CDR2 is SASEGT. Trimming left V 1 base short and J 2 bases short, with 5 bases between. This CDR3 has 13 amino acids. CDR3 sequence: CASSEEDNYGYTF. The CDR3 region has the DNA TGTGCCAGCAGTGAAGAGGACAACTATGGCTACACCTTC.